At least ten counts were recorded for the clone carrying this T cell receptor beta chain. The antigen is undetermined. Amplification yielded TCR beta CDR3 regions, with RNA transcripts as the source. Researchers ran a first-round RT-PCR on the TCR CDR3 using the HTBI primer set. TCRdb re-called the multiplex PCR reads through MiXCR, storing one row per CDR3 protein. The table has 250,000 to 400,000 distinct CDR3 sequences, approximately 14% seen once; the top ten hold 34%. The data belong to a study of T cells in Graves' hyperthyroidism and ophthalmopathy. The CDR3 sequence is 13 residues long. V lost 4 bases, J lost 4 bases, and 4 bases stayed unmatched. Germline assignment: CDR1 SQVTM and CDR2 ANQGSEA. Ophthalmopathy patients showed a Clinical Activity Score of at least 3, NOSPECS grade of at least 4 and duration under 3 months. The study, taken as a whole, reports: In blood, most of the thyroid clonotypes expanded above 0.001 were also present.

The receptor's source is a woman aged 35 to 49 with Graves' ophthalmopathy. The genes are TRBV29-1 and TRBJ2-5; 9 bases map to TRBD1. Sequencing was performed on blood. DNA for the CDR3: TGCAGCGTTGCGGGACAGGGTATAGAGACCCAGTACTTC. It is translated as CSVAGQGIETQYF.